Listed below are T cell receptor beta chains from one sample, sequenced in a study of T cell changes during pregnancy in multiple sclerosis. The protocol was immunoSEQ multiplex PCR, while the TCRdb copy is restricted to in-frame clones and leaves out a portion. Altogether roughly 100,000 clones are present, about 90% being singletons, with the ten largest covering 1.5% to 2%. The sample was peripheral blood, taken after pregnancy. All receptors derive from a female donor with multiple sclerosis, enrolled in a pregnancy study. CDR3s include the opening cysteine and the closing phenylalanine or tryptophan.

>TRBJ2-1|TRBV27
CASSLPLLAGGPNEQFF
>TRBJ2-5|TRBV12-5
CASGLALAGQQETQYF
>TRBJ1-4|TRBV6-1
CASSEGTKPKLFF
>TRBJ1-5|TRBV5-8
CASSFRWGSNQPQHF
>TRBJ2-1|TRBV28
CASSLSPGGIIKEQFF
>TRBJ2-5|TRBV9
CASSAGVGTSGRLPETQYF
>TRBJ1-3|TRBV9
CASSVADRFPGNTIYF
>TRBJ2-1|TRBV9
CASSAGLAGYNEQFF
>TRBJ2-7|TRBV20-1
CSAGQVIEQYF
>TRBJ1-3|TRBV7-8
CASSANRGPPGNTIYF
>TRBJ2-1|TRBV30
CAWERLAPVSSYNEQFF
>TRBJ2-1|TRBV28
CASRPGQGNYNEQFF
>TRBJ2-1|TRBV6-1
CASVGGLRYNEQFF
>TRBJ2-3|TRBV5-1
CASSLEQGSTDTQYF
>TRBJ1-1|TRBV12-5
CASGLAGNTEAFF
>TRBJ1-1|TRBV19
CASSYLGQANTEAFF
>TRBJ2-3|TRBV5-1
CASSLEAGKSTDTQYF
>TRBJ2-1|TRBV28
CASSSLAGEGNEQFF
>TRBJ2-1|TRBV11-3
CASSGRESPYNEQFF
>TRBJ2-2|TRBV2
CASSEEWAGELFF
>TRBJ1-4|TRBV9
CASSPPGWGGGEKLFF
>TRBJ1-5|TRBV23-1
CASSQGQRRQPQHF
>TRBJ1-1|TRBV5-4
CASSPYRGRNTEAFF
>TRBJ2-2|TRBV11-3
CASSLGVNTGELFF
>TRBJ2-7|TRBV5-4
CASSHTRDNYEQYF
>TRBJ2-7|TRBV18
CASSPGSGSEQYF
>TRBJ2-6|TRBV30
CAWSKTGVGTGANVLTF
>TRBJ2-4|TRBV15
CATSQGRVAKNIQYF
>TRBJ1-2|TRBV7-2
CASSPSGGGSLSGYTF
>TRBJ2-2|TRBV5-1
CASSTGQVGGELFF
>TRBJ2-7|TRBV5-1
CASSLDRLAGDRHSYEQYF
>TRBJ1-5|TRBV27
CASSFAGPRYSNQPQHF
>TRBJ1-3|TRBV15
CATSSIRDSGNTIYF
>TRBJ2-7|TRBV6-6
CASSYGREHEQYF
>TRBJ1-1|TRBV19
CASSPGTGNTEAFF
>TRBJ2-7|TRBV7-9
CASSSGETYEQYF
>TRBJ2-5|TRBV5-1
CASSLALGLFQETQYF
>TRBJ2-7|TRBV28
CASSSGQGWYEQYF
>TRBJ1-5|TRBV6-6
CASSNSDRNQPQHF
>TRBJ2-3|TRBV5-4
CASSLASTSTDTQYF
>TRBJ1-1|TRBV4-2
CASSPYSGVNTEAFF
>TRBJ2-7|TRBV27
CASSLSITGYEQYF
>TRBJ1-4|TRBV19
CATNRGTGDEKLFF
>TRBJ2-7|TRBV2
CASSELAGGPDEQYF